This T cell receptor (beta chain) was sequenced for a study of regulatory and conventional T cells in RAG deficiency. Study-wide results and limits: Other subsets showed 8.5 to 10-fold reductions, but Treg unique TCR beta sequences fell roughly 96-fold in these patients. Shorter CDR3s in all patient subsets; >90% Treg-Tconv overlap in Omenn.

A remark on this clone: Antigen: not known.

Method: immunoSEQ multiplex PCR; TCRdb's copy keeps in-frame clones and lacks some. The table includes several thousand clones, around 94% detected once. V shed 0 bases and J shed 0 bases, with 3 bases lying between them. This CDR3 spans 15 amino acids. CDR1 LGHNA and CDR2 YNFKEQ come from the germline V gene. Conventional CD4+ T cells were sorted from blood as CD25-low CD127-high cells. RAG-deficient patients with SCID, Omenn syndrome, or combined immunodeficiency. The sample was CD4+ effector T cells sorted from blood. The TCR comes from a human donor with RAG deficiency presenting as severe combined immunodeficiency. The chain employs TRBV4-2 and TRBJ2-6; the D is unclear. CDR3 loop: CASSQDSSGANVLTF. The CDR3 nucleotides are TGTGCCAGCAGCCAAGACAGCTCTGGGGCCAACGTCCTGACTTTC.